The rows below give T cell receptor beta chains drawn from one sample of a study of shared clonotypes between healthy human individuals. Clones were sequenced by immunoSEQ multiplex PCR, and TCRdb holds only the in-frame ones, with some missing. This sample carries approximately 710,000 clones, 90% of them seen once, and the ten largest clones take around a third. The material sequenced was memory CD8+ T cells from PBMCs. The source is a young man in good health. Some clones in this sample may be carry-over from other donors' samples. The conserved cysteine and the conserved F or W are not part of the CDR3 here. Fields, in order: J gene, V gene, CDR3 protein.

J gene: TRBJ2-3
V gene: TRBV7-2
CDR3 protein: ASSFGAVSTDTQY

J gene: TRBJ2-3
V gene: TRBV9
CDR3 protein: ASSAHLRGRGTDTQY

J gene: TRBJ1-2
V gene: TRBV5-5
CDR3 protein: ASSLDPPAGYRYGYT

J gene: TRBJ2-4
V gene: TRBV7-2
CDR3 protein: ASSLDPRLAGENIQY

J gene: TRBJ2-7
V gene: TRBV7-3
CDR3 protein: ASSLIRQEKAYEQY

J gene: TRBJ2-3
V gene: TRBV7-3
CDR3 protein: ASSPVGLAGSPDTQY

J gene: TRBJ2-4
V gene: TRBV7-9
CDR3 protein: ASSPLRYDIQY

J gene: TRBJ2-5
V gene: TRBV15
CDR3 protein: ATSRAGQGVETQY

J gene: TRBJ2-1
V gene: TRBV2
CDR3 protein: ASSSSAMTSGRNNEQF

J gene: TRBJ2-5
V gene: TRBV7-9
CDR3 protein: ASTRSGRERQETQY

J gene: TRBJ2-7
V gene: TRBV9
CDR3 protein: ASTSGTGEYEQY

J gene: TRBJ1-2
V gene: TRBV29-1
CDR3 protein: SATPTGGGYT

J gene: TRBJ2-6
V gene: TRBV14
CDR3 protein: ASSHILGANVLT

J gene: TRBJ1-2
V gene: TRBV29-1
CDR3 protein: SVVGSPYGYT

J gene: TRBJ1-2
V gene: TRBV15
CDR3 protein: ATPGDHNYGYT

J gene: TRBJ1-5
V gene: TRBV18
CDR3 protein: ASSPEAGTQPQH

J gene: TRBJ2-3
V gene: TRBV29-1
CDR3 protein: SVRRTSGRVDTQY

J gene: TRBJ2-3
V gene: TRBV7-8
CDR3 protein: ASSSGQGITDTQY

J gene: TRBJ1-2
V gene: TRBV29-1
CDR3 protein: SVVPGNYGYT

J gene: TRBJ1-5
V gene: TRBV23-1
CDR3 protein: ASPLGLPGNQPQH

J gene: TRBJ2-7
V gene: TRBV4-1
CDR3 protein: ASSPTGVNEQY

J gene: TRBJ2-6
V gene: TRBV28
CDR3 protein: ASSLELSGANVLT

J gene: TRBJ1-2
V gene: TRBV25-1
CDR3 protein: VTLGASKQGGSYGYT

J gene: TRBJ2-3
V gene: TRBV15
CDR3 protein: ATSRDQVPDTQY

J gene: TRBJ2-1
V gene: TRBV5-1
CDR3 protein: ASSLSQREVANEQF

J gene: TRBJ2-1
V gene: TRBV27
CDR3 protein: ASTISGSSYNEQF

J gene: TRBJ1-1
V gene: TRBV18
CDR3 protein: ASSLRRDGAF

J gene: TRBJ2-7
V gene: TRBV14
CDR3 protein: ASSPSPGQGEIYEQY

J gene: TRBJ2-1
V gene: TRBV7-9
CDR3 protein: ASSFLAVSYNEQF

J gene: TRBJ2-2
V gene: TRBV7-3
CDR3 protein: ASSPQVAGELF

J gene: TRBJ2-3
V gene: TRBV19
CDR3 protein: ASSFDRDTDTQY

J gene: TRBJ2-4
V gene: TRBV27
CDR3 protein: ASRGRLAKNIQY

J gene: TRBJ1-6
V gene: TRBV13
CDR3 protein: ASSLGLSSPLH

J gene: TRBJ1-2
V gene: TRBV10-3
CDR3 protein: AISDGEGGYT

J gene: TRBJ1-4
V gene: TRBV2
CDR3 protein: ASTGATNEKLF

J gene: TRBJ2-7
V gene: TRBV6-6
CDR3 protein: ASKLGAYEQY

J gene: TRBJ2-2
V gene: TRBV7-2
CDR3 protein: ASSSSRRDRDGTGELF

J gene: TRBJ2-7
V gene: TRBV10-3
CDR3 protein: AILKEGSYEQY

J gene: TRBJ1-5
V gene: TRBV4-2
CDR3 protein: ASSQVWAGNNQPQH

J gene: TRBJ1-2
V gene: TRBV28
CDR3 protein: ASSFSRYYGYT

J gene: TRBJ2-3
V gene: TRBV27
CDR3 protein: ASSPAGRTDTQY

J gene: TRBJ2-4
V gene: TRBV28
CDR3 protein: ASSWGWTSGIEENIQY

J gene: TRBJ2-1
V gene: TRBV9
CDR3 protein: ASSVPPGPGSEQF

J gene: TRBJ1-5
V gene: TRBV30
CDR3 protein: AWRVALGPNQPQH

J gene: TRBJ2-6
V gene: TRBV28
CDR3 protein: ASSLGIGTLVLT

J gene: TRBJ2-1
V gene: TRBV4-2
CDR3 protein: ASSTLAGGNNEQF

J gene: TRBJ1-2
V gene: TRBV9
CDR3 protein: ASSVVQGFGYT

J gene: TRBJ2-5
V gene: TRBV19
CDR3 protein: ASSIYLAVKQETQY

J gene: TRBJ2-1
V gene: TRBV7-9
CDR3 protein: ASSHRQGQRELNEQF

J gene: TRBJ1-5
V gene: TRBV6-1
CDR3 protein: ASSGRGGQVGQPQH

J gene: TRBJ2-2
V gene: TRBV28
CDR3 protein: ASSRAFANTGELF

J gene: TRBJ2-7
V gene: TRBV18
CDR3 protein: ASSPSPRASSYEQY